This T cell receptor beta chain appears in the sequencing data of a study of blood T cell repertoires in COVID-19 (dated by TCRdb to the early 2020s). For the wider study: Samples covering the acute and convalescent phases of COVID-19 were provided by collaborators in the United States, Italy and Spain. The dataset comprised deeply sampled blood TCRbeta repertoires from subjects exposed to, actively infected with, or recovered from COVID-19. Samples were obtained from the ongoing ImmuneRACE study (first 160 participants) and from 1,254 subjects provided by 6 global collaborators. The material from the prospective study consisted of cDNA or gDNA derived from T cells, B-cell-depleted T cells, or PBMCs. Where available, HLA class I and class II types were taken from metadata supplied by the sample provider and were not determined by assay-based typing. A freely available public database, intended as a resource for researchers studying the immune response to SARS-CoV-2, is where the repertoires were released. A de-identified subject ID, COVID-19 status, age in years and sex were almost always included in the sample metadata.

As to this clone: No antigen is known for it. No much larger clonotype is one base removed from it; base qualities were not supplied.

TCRbeta CDR3 regions were amplified from genomic DNA using the immunoSEQ Assay, a bias-controlled multiplex PCR. Regarding the original processing steps: The number of nucleated cells in each sample was estimated by amplification of reference gene primers within the assay. To quantify the absolute abundance of each unique TCRbeta CDR3 rearrangement, sequence reads were collapsed and filtered. Productive Simpson clonality was computed per sample as the square root of Simpson's diversity index over productive rearrangements. TCRdb provides this immuneACCESS table in a form limited to in-frame rearrangements. Some clones are lacking; in checked studies, under half of them reflect an unresolved V gene, and why the rest are absent is not known. V and J calls and clone size are as listed in that table; D and trimming were resolved from the DNA. Across this sample there are about 35,000 clones, with approximately 90% seen only once. The ten most abundant clones make up about 2.2% of the sample.

Deletion took 5 bases off V and 0 bases off J, with a span of 16 bases between the germline ends. From a lookup of the germline V gene, CDR1 and CDR2 are SGHTA and FQGNSA. Including the terminal cysteine and phenylalanine, the CDR3 comprises 17 residues. The DNA shown is the 51-base CDR3, in frame from base 1. Points the paper makes about the study in general: The quantity of clinical and demographic metadata differed by source and by participant and was supplied without curation.

Each collaborating institution followed its own protocols to collect whole blood in K2EDTA tubes. Collaborator samples were shipped for TCRbeta analysis as frozen whole blood, isolated PBMCs, or DNA extracted from either sample type. The receptor was isolated from a man in his forties or fifties with active COVID-19. Material for sequencing was peripheral blood. The chain is made from TRBV7-2 and TRBJ2-2; the D region possibly corresponds to TRBD1 (6 bases align). The DNA sequence follows: TGTGCCAGCAGCCATTCCAGGGGCCGAGCGAACACCGGGGAGCTGTTTTTT. Its protein reads: CASSHSRGRANTGELFF.